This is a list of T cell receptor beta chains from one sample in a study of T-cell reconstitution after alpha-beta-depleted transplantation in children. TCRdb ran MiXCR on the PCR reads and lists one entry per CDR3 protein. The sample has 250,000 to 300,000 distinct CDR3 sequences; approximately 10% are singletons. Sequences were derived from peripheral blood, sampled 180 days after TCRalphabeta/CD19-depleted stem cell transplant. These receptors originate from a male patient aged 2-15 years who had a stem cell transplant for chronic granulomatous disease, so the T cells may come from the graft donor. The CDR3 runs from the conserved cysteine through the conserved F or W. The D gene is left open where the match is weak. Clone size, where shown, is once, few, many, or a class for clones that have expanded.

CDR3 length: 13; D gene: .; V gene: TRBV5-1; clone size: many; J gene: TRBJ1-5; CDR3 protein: CASSFMEGQPQHF; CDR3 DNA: TGCGCCAGCAGCTTCATGGAAGGGCAGCCCCAGCATTTT
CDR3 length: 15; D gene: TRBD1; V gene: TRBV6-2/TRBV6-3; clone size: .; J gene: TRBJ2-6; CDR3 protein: CASSYTGAGANVLTF; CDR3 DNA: TGTGCCAGCAGTTACACAGGGGCTGGGGCCAACGTCCTGACTTTC
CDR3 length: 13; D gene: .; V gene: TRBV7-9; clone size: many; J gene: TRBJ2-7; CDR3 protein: CASVLLASDEQYF; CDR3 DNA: TGTGCCAGCGTGCTGTTAGCAAGCGACGAGCAGTACTTC
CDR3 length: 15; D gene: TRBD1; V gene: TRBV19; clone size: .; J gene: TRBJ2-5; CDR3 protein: CASSTQGARGETQYF; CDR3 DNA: TGTGCCAGTAGTACGCAGGGGGCGAGGGGAGAGACCCAGTACTTC
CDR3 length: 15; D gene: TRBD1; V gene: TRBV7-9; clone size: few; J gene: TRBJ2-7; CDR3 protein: CASSLAAGGYYEQYF; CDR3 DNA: TGTGCCAGCAGCTTAGCGGCAGGGGGATACTACGAGCAGTACTTC
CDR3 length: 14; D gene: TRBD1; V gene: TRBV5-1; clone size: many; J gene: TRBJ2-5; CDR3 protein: CASRPGTVEETQYF; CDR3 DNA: TGCGCCAGCAGGCCCGGGACAGTTGAAGAGACCCAGTACTTC
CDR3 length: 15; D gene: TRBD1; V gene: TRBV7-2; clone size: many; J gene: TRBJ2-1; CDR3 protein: CASSLTGTADNEQFF; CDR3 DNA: TGTGCCAGCAGCTTGACCGGGACAGCAGACAATGAGCAGTTCTTC
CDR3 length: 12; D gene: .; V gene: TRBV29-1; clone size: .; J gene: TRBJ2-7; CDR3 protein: CSVGTRTYEQYF; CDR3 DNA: TGCAGCGTTGGAACTAGAACGTACGAGCAGTACTTC
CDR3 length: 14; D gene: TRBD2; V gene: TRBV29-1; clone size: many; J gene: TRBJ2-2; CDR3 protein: CSAGLAANTGELFF; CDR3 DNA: TGCAGCGCGGGACTAGCGGCGAACACCGGGGAGCTGTTTTTT
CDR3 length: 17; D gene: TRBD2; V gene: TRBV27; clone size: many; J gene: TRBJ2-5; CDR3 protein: CASSLRKIAGVKETQYF; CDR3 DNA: TGTGCCAGCAGTTTGAGGAAAATAGCGGGAGTAAAGGAGACCCAGTACTTC
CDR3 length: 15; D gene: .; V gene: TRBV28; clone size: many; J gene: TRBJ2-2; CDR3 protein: CASSLLLGGTGELFF; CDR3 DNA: TGTGCCAGCAGTTTACTCCTCGGCGGCACCGGGGAGCTGTTTTTT
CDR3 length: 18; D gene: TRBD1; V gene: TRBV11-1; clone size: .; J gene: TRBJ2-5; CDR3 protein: CASSLASLPGQGYETQYF; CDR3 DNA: TGTGCCAGCAGCTTAGCGAGTTTACCGGGACAGGGGTACGAGACCCAGTACTTC
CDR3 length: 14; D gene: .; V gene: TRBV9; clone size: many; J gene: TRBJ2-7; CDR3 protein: CASSRRTTSYEQYF; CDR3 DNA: TGTGCCAGCAGCCGTCGGACAACGTCCTACGAGCAGTACTTC
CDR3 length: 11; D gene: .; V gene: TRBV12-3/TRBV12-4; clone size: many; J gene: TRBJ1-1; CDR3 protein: CASSSFTEAFF; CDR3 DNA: TGTGCCAGCAGCTCTTTCACTGAAGCTTTCTTT
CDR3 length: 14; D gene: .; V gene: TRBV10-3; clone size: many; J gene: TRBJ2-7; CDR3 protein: CAITDTGTSREQYF; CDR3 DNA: TGTGCCATCACTGACACGGGAACCTCTCGCGAGCAGTACTTC
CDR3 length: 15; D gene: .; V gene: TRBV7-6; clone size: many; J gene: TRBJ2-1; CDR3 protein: CASSLALGVYNEQFF; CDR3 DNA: TGTGCCAGCAGCTTAGCGCTGGGGGTATACAATGAGCAGTTCTTC
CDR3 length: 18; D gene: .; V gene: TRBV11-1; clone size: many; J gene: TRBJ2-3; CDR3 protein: CASSLANFGRTSTDTQYF; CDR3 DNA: TGTGCCAGCAGCTTAGCGAACTTTGGGCGGACTAGCACAGATACGCAGTATTTT
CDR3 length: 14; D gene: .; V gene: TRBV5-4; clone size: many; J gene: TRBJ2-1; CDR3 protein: CASTTEAGYNEQFF; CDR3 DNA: TGTGCCAGCACCACGGAGGCTGGCTACAATGAGCAGTTCTTC
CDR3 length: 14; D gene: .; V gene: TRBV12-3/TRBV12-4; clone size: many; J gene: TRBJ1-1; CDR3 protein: CASSTRVLNTEAFF; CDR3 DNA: TGTGCCAGCAGTACGCGAGTACTGAACACTGAAGCTTTCTTT